The present T cell receptor (beta chain) was sequenced within a study of T cell changes during pregnancy in multiple sclerosis. Using immunoSEQ multiplex PCR, the repertoire was profiled, and TCRdb retains in-frame clones only, with some absent. The data show 70,000 or so clones, about 93% seen once. Here the sequenced sample was CD4+ T cells from peripheral blood mononuclear cells, taken after pregnancy. The receptor was derived from a female donor with multiple sclerosis, enrolled in a pregnancy study.

The CDR3 sequence: CASSYSGGRDTQYF. Written as DNA, the CDR3 is TGTGCCAGCAGTTACTCGGGAGGGAGAGATACGCAGTATTTT. V is TRBV6-6 and J is TRBJ2-3; the match to TRBD2 covers 7 bases. Germline-derived CDR1 and CDR2 are MNHNY and SVGAGI (reference sequence). The ends lost 0 bases at V and 5 bases at J; junction bases unmatched: 2. The CDR3 loop spans 14 amino acids.